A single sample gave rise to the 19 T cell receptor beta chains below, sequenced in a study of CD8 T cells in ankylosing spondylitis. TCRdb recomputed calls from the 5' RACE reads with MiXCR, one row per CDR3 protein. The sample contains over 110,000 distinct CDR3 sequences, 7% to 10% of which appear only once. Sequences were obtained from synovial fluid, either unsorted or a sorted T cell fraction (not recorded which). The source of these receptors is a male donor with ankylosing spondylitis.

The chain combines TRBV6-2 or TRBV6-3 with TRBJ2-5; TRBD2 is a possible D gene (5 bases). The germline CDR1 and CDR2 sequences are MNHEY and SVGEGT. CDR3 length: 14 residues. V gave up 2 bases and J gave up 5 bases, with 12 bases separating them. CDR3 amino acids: CASSYELVEETQYF. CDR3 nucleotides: TGTGCCAGCAGTTACGAACTAGTAGAGGAGACCCAGTACTTC.

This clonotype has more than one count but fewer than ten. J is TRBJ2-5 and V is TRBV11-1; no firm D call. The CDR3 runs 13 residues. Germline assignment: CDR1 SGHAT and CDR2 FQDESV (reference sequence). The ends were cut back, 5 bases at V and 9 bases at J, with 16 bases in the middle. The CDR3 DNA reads TGTGCCAGCAGCGTATCTCTCATTGAGGCCCAGTACTTC. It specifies CASSVSLIEAQYF.

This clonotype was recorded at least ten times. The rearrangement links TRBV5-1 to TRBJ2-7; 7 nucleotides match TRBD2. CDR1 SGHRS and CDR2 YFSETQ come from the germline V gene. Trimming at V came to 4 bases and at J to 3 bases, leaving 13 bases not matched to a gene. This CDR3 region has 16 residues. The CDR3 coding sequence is TGCGCCAGCAGCCCCTGGGGGGGGGACCATCTCTACGAGCAGTACTTC. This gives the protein CASSPWGGDHLYEQYF.

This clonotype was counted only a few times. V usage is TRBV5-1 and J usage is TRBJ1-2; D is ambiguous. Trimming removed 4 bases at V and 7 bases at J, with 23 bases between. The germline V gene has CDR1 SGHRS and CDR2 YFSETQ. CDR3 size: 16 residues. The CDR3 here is CASSVSLGGLALGYTF. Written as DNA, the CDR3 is TGCGCCAGCAGCGTCTCACTGGGAGGGCTGGCCCTTGGCTACACCTTC.

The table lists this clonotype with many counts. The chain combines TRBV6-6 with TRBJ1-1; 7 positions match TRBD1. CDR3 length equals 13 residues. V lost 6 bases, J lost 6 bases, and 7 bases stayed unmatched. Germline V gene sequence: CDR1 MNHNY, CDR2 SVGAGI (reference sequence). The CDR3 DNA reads TGTGCCAGCAGCCACAGGGGTAACGCTGAAGCTTTCTTT. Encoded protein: CASSHRGNAEAFF.

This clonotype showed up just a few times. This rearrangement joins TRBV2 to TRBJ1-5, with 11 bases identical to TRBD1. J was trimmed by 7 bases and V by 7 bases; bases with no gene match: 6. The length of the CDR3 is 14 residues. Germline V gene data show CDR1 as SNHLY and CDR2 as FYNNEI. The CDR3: CASTPWDRGQPQHF. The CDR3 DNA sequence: TGTGCCAGCACTCCTTGGGACAGGGGGCAGCCCCAGCATTTT.

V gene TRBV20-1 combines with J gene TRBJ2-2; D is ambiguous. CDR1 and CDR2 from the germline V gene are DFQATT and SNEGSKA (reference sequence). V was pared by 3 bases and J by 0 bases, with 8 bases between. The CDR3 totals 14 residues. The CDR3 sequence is CSARGGSNTGELFF. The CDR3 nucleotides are TGCAGTGCTAGGGGCGGATCGAACACCGGGGAGCTGTTTTTT.

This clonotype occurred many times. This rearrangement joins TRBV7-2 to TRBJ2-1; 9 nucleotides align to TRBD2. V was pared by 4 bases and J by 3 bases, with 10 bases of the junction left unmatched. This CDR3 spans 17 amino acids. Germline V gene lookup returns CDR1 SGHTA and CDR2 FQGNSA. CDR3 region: CASSSKRGLAGYNEQFF. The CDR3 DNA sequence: TGTGCCAGCAGCTCCAAGAGGGGACTAGCTGGCTACAATGAGCAGTTCTTC. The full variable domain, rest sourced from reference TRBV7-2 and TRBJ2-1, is GAGVSQSPSNKVTEKGKDVELRCDPISGHTALYWYRQSLGQGLEFLIYFQGNSAPDKSGLPSDRFSAERTGGSVSTLTIQRTQQEDSAVYLCASSSKRGLAGYNEQFFGPGTRLTVL.

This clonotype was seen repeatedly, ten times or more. The CDR3, as DNA: TGTGCCAGCACCCGCGGGGACGGCTCCTACGAGCAGTACTTC. Translated: CASTRGDGSYEQYF. The chain combines TRBV7-9 with TRBJ2-7; tentative D call: TRBD2 (6 bases). The V end was cut by 7 bases, the J end by 0 bases, with 13 bases between. Germline V CDR1 and CDR2: SEHNR, FQNEAQ (reference sequence). The CDR3 runs 14 residues.

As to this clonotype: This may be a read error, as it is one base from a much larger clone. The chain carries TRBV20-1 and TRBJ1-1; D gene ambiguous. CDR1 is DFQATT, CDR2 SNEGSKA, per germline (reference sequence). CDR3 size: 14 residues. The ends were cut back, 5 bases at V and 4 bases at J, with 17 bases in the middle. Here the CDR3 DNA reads TGCAGTGCTTATGGTTCTCAGATTGCCACTGAAGCTTTCTTT. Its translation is CSAYGSQIATEAFF.

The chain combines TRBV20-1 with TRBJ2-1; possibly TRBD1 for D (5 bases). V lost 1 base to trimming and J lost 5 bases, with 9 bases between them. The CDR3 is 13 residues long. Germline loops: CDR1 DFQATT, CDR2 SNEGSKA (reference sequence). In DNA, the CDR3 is TGCAGTGCTAGAGGGGGCCCAAACAATGAGCAGTTCTTC. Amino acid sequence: CSARGGPNNEQFF.

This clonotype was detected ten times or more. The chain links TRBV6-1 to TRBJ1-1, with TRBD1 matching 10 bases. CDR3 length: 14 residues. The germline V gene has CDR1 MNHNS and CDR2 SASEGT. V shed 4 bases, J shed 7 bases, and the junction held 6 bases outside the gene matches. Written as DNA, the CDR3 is TGTGCCAGCAGTGCCGGGACAGGGGCCTTTGAAGCTTTCTTT. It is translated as CASSAGTGAFEAFF.

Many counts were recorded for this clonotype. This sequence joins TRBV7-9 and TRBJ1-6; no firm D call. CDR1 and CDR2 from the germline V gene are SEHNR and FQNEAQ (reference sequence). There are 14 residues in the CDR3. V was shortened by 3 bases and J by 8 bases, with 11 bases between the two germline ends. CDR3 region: CASSFGVTDSPLHF. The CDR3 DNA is TGTGCCAGCAGCTTCGGGGTGACGGATTCACCCCTCCACTTT.

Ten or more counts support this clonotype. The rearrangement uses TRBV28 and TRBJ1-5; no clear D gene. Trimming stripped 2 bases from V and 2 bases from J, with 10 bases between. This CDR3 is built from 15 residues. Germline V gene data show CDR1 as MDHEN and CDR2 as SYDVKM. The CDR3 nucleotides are TGTGCCAGCAGTTTAGGAGGTCGGGGCAATCAGCCCCAGCATTTT. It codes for CASSLGGRGNQPQHF.

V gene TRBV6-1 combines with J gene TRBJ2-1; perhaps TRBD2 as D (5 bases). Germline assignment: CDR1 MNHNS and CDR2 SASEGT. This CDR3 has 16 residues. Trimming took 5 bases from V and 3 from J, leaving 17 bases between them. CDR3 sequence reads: CASSLQLAGGYNEQFF. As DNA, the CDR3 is TGTGCCAGCAGTCTGCAACTGGCGGGTGGCTACAATGAGCAGTTCTTC.

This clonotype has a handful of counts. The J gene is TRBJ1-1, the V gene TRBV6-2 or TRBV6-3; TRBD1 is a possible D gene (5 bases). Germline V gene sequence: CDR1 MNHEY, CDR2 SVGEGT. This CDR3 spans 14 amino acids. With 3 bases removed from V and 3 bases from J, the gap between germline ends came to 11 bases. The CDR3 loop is CASSYIGEDTEAFF. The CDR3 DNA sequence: TGTGCCAGCAGTTATATAGGGGAGGACACTGAAGCTTTCTTT.

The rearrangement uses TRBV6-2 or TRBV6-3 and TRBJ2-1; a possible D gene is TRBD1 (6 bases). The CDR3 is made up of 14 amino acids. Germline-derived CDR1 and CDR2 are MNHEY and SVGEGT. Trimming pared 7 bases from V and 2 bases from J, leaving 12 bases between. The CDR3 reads CASIPGQPYNEQFF. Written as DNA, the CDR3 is TGTGCCAGCATCCCTGGACAGCCCTACAATGAGCAGTTCTTC.

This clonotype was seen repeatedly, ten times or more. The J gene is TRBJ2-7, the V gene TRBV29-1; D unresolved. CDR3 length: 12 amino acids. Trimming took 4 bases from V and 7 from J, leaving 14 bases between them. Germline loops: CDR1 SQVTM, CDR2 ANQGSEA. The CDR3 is CSVGRTVREQYF. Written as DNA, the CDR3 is TGCAGCGTTGGAAGGACGGTTCGAGAGCAGTACTTC.

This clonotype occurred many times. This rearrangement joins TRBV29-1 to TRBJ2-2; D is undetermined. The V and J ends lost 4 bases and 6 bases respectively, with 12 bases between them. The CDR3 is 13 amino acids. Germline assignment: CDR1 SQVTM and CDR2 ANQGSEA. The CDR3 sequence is CSVGRTTPGELFF. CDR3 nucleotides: TGCAGCGTTGGAAGGACCACCCCCGGGGAGCTGTTTTTT.